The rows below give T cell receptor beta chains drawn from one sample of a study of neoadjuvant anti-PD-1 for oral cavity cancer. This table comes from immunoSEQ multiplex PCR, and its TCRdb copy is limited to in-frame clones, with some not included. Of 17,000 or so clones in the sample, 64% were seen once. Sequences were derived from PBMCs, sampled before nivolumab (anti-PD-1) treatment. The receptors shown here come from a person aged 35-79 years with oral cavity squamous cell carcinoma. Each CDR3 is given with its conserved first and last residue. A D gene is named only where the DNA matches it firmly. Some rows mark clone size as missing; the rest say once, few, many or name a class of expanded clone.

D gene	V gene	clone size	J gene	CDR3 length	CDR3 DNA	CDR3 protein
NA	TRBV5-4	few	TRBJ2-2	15	TGTGCCAGCAGCTTGGGGGGGAAGGGCACCGGGGAGCTGTTTTTT	CASSLGGKGTGELFF
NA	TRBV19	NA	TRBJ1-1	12	TGTGCCAGTAGTATAATCCAGGGGGAAGCTTTCTTT	CASSIIQGEAFF
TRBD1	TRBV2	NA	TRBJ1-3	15	TGTGCCAGCAGTGGGCAGGGGGCATCTGGAAACACCATATATTTT	CASSGQGASGNTIYF
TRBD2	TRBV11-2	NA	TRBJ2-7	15	TGTGCCAGCAGCCCTAGAACCCTTGGCGGGAGCGAGCAGTACTTC	CASSPRTLGGSEQYF
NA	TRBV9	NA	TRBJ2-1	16	TGTGCCAGCAGCCCCAAACAGGGTGACTCGATCAATGAGCAGTTCTTC	CASSPKQGDSINEQFF
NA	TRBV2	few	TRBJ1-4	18	TGTGCCAGCAGTGAATATTTCTTCGGCAGGGGTGGAGGCGAAAAACTGTTTTTT	CASSEYFFGRGGGEKLFF
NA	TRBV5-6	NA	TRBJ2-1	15	TGTGCCAGCAGCTTGTACAGGGACCCCTACAATGAGCAGTTCTTC	CASSLYRDPYNEQFF
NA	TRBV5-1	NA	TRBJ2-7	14	TGCGCCAGCAGCTTGGGAGCCGCCGCCTACGAGCAGTACTTC	CASSLGAAAYEQYF
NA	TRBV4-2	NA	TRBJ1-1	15	TGTGCCAGCAGCCAAGTCGGACTCCCGAACACTGAAGCTTTCTTT	CASSQVGLPNTEAFF
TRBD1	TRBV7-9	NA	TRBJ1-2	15	TGTGCCAGCAGCTCGGGACAGGGGGCTGACTATGGCTACACCTTC	CASSSGQGADYGYTF
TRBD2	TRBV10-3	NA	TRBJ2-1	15	TGTGCCATCACTATGACTAGCGGGAGAACGGATGAGCAGTTCTTC	CAITMTSGRTDEQFF
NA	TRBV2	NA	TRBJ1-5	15	TGTGCCAGCAGTGCGGGGGCATATAGCAATCAGCCCCAGCATTTT	CASSAGAYSNQPQHF
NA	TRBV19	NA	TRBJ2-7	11	TGTGCCAGTAGTAACACCTACGAGCAGTACTTC	CASSNTYEQYF
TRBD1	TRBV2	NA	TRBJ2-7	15	TGTGCCAGCAGTCCCCAGGGACAGGGCTCCTACGAGCAGTACTTC	CASSPQGQGSYEQYF